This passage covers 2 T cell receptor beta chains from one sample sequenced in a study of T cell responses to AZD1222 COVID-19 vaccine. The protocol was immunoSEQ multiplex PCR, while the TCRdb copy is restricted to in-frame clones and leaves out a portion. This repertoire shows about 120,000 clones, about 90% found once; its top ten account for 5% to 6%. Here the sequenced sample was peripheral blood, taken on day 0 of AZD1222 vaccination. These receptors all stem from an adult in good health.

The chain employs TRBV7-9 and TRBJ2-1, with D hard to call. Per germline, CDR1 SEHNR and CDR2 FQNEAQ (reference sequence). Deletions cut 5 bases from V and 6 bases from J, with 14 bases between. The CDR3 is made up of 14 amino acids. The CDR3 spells CASSGSGNLNEQFF. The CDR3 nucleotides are TGTGCCAGCAGCGGTAGTGGGAATCTCAATGAGCAGTTCTTC.

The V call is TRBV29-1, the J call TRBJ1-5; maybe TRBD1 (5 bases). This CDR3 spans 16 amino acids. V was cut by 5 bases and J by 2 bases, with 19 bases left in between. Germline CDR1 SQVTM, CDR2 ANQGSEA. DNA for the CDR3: TGCAGCGTTCCTGGAGGGGCGGGGGGAGGCAATCAGCCCCAGCATTTT. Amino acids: CSVPGGAGGGNQPQHF.